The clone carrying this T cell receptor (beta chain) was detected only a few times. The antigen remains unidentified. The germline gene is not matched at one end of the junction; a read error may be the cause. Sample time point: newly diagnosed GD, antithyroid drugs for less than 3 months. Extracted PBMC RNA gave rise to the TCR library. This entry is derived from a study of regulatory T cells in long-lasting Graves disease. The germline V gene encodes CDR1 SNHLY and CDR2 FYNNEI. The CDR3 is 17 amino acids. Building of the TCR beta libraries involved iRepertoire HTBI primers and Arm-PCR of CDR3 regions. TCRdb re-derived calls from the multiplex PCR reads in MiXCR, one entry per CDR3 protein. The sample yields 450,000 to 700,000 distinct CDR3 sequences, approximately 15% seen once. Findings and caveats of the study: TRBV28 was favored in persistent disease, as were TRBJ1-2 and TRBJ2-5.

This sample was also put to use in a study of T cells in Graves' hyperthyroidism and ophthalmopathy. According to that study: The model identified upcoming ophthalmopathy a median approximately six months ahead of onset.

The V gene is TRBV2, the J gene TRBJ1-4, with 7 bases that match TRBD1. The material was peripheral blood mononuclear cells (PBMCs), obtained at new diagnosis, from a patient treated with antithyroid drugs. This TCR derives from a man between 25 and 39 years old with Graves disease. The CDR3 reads CASTWAQQGNVNEKLLF. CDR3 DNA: TGTGCCAGCACCTGGGCCCAACAGGGGAATGTTAATGAAAAACTGCTTTTT.